The present T cell receptor beta chain was sequenced within a study of beta chain features in type 1 diabetes (dated by TCRdb to the late 2010s). At the level of the whole study: Mean age, gender distribution, total cell number and subset yield were not different between patients and healthy donors. Across all samples, some 110,000,000 sorted cells were examined, and cell number per subset correlated strongly with RNA yield. In the study, recently diagnosed type 1 diabetes patients and matched healthy donors were compared on the TCRB repertoires of their sorted circulating CD4+ T cell subsets. Naive and central memory subsets were obtained from all 30 or so donors, but regulatory and stem cell-like memory subsets were isolated from only 8 patients and about eight healthy donors.

Study-level results and caveats: Patients with type 1 diabetes made fewer insertions and deleted more nucleotides at VDJ recombination sites, implying thymic rearrangement abnormalities. Because cDNA was sequenced instead of genomic DNA, activated cells with high expression could be over-represented, although the groups did not differ in activation or CD3 levels. Shorter templates might be favored by PCR, yet because patient and control samples were amplified and corrected together, any such skew would affect both groups equally. Naive, central memory and regulatory TCRB repertoires appeared more similar among patients than among healthy donors. Because small numbers of individuals were included in the HLA sub-analyses, any influence of HLA type on TCRB rearrangement was left unresolved. In all four CD4+ subsets, TCRB CDR3 length was moderately but significantly shorter in type 1 diabetes patients.

The entire isolated RNA was reverse transcribed using the High Capacity cDNA Reverse Transcription Kit, and thus expressed TCRB transcripts were sequenced. Deep immunoSEQ sequencing was applied to naive, central memory and regulatory T cell samples, giving an average of around 3.4 million total reads per sample. Sorted cells were lysed in RLT buffer, and RNA was extracted using DNase-treated RNeasy Micro or Mini kits according to cell number. Each cell subset was processed separately to prevent cross-contamination, with patient and healthy donor samples processed together. TCRB sequences were amplified from cDNA with the immunoSEQ multiplex PCR, producing 87-bp fragments spanning the CDR3 region. Sequencing of the amplicons was done on the Illumina HiSeq platform. In the authors' own workflow: PCR bias was computationally corrected using synthetic template baselines, reads within Hamming distance 2 were collapsed, and singletons that could not be merged were discarded. Reads were aligned to IMGT to assign V, D and J genes, CDR3 length, and insertions or deletions at six rearrangement sites. Within each subset, clonotype counts were normalized to sorted cell number, after which true diversity and Gini coefficients were computed with the tcR R package. Repertoire sharing was quantified using the overlap coefficient calculated on TCRB nucleotide sequences. TCRdb re-hosts the immuneACCESS table, in-frame sequences only. Its copies lack some clones; in the studies checked, an unresolved V gene accounts for under half of them, and the cause for the rest is not known. D and trimming come from the DNA, and the V and J calls and clone size come from that table. The sample profile shows 55,000 to 85,000 clones; around 49% of them were found once. The ten largest make up around 0.72% of the sample.

Worth noting for this clone: What this receptor recognizes is not known. Its ends do not fully match the called genes, so a read error is possible.

From each donor, a single peripheral blood sample of about 100 mL on average was drawn into heparinised tubes. A BD FACSAria II was used to sort naive, central memory, regulatory and stem cell-like memory CD4+ T cells with a panel that included CD45RO, CCR7, CD25, CD127, CD95 and CD27. All sorted populations exceeded 98% purity. PBMCs were separated immediately by Lymphoprep density gradient centrifugation and were stained directly, without being cultured. To minimize batch effects, samples were stained and sorted in pairs, one healthy donor with one patient per experiment. From its cysteine to its phenylalanine, the CDR3 spans 15 amino acids. The DNA shown is the 45-base CDR3, in frame from base 1. The germline V gene (reference sequence) yields LNHDA for CDR1 and SQIVND for CDR2.

The clonotype comes from a young man with type 1 diabetes. This chain joins TRBV19 to TRBJ2-1; a stretch of 9 junction bases matches TRBD2. The sequenced material came from central memory CD4+ T cells from blood. The sequenced DNA: TGTGCCGGTAGCCGCAGCGGGGGGCTTTACAATGAGCAGTTCTTC. The resulting protein is CAGSRSGGLYNEQFF.